Each of the 29 T cell receptor beta chains below was sequenced from the same sample in a study of T cell responses to AZD1222 COVID-19 vaccine. The assay was immunoSEQ multiplex PCR, and TCRdb's table has in-frame clones only and misses some. The sample has 150,000 to 200,000 clones; more than 80% are singletons. Sequenced here: peripheral blood, sampled on day 0 of AZD1222 vaccination. The receptors shown here come from an adult in good health.

The chain has TRBV5-1 and TRBJ2-1; 12 bases are shared with TRBD2. Germline V gene lookup returns CDR1 SGHRS and CDR2 YFSETQ. CDR3 size: 17 residues. The V and J ends lost 4 bases and 6 bases, in that order; junction bases with no gene match: 11. The CDR3 DNA is TGCGCCAGCAGCCTCCCCCTACTAGCGGGAGGTCGCAATGAGCAGTTCTTC. Its translation: CASSLPLLAGGRNEQFF.

The J gene is TRBJ1-1, the V gene TRBV6-5, with 9 bases that match TRBD1. Germline loops: CDR1 MNHEY, CDR2 SVGAGI. The CDR3 totals 14 residues. With V trimmed by 6 bases and J by 5 bases, 7 bases remained unmatched. The CDR3 is CASSRQGGGTEAFF. CDR3 DNA sequence: TGTGCCAGCAGCAGACAGGGGGGAGGGACTGAAGCTTTCTTT.

This rearrangement joins TRBV5-1 to TRBJ1-6; D not resolved. There are 13 residues in the CDR3. CDR1 SGHRS and CDR2 YFSETQ come from the germline V gene. V was shortened by 2 bases and J by 5 bases, with 5 bases between the two germline ends. The CDR3 bases are TGCGCCAGCAGCTTCTCTAATAATTCACCCCTCCACTTT. It codes for CASSFSNNSPLHF.

The rearrangement links TRBV5-1 to TRBJ1-2; tentatively, D is TRBD1 (5 bases). Germline V gives CDR1 SGHRS, CDR2 YFSETQ. The CDR3 length is 13 residues. V was pared by 3 bases and J by 7 bases, with 13 bases between. The CDR3 DNA sequence: TGCGCCAGCAGCTCCAGACAGCGGGTTGGCTACACCTTC. Protein product: CASSSRQRVGYTF.

The chain couples TRBV7-9 to TRBJ1-3; D is unresolved. The CDR3 has 12 residues. In germline, CDR1 is SEHNR, CDR2 FQNEAQ (reference sequence). With 5 bases removed from V and 7 bases from J, the gap between germline ends came to 9 bases. The CDR3 region is CASSEDGNTIYF. CDR3 DNA: TGTGCCAGCAGCGAAGACGGGAACACCATATATTTT.

This chain uses TRBV6-5 with TRBJ2-5; 7 bases are a match to TRBD2. Germline V lookup: CDR1 MNHEY, CDR2 SVGAGI. The CDR3 sequence is 13 residues long. The V and J ends lost 8 bases and 5 bases, in that order; junction bases with no gene match: 8. In DNA form, the CDR3 reads TGTGCCAGCGGGGCGGGAGCCCAGGAGACCCAGTACTTC. Its translation: CASGAGAQETQYF.

The J gene is TRBJ2-7, the V gene TRBV11-2; D unclear. The CDR3 has 16 amino acids. Germline loops: CDR1 SGHAT, CDR2 FQNNGV. V was pared by 7 bases and J by 0 bases, with 19 bases between. CDR3 bases: TGTGCCAGCACCAATCTGGCAGGATGGGTCTCCTACGAGCAGTACTTC. This encodes CASTNLAGWVSYEQYF.

The genes are TRBV28 and TRBJ1-1; D is possibly TRBD1 (5 bases). With 10 bases removed from V and 0 bases from J, the gap between germline ends came to 6 bases. The germline CDR1 and CDR2 sequences are MDHEN and SYDVKM. CDR3 length equals 11 residues. The CDR3 reads CATGLNTEAFF. CDR3 coding DNA: TGTGCCACAGGGCTGAACACTGAAGCTTTCTTT. The complete variable domain, with remaining parts taken from reference TRBV28 and TRBJ1-1, reads DVKVTQSSRYLVKRTGEKVFLECVQDMDHENMFWYRQDPGLGLRLIYFSYDVKMKEKGDIPEGYSVSREKKERFSLILESASTNQTSMYLCATGLNTEAFFGQGTRLTVV.

The chain links TRBV19 to TRBJ1-2; no firm D call. This CDR3 is built from 12 residues. The germline V and J ends were trimmed by 10 bases and 2 bases, with 11 bases remaining between them. Germline V lookup: CDR1 LNHDA, CDR2 SQIVND (reference sequence). In nucleotides, the CDR3 is TGTGCCACCCACAGCTTCAACTATGGCTACACCTTC. Encoded protein: CATHSFNYGYTF. Complete variable domain (other parts from reference TRBV19 and TRBJ1-2): DGGITQSPKYLFRKEGQNVTLSCEQNLNHDAMYWYRQDPGQGLRLIYYSQIVNDFQKGDIAEGYSVSREKKESFPLTVTSAQKNPTAFYLCATHSFNYGYTFGSGTRLTVV.

The chain employs TRBV29-1 and TRBJ2-1; TRBD1 matches 10 bases. The germline gives CDR1 SQVTM, CDR2 ANQGSEA. The CDR3 covers 15 residues. J was trimmed by 9 bases and V by 4 bases; bases with no gene match: 12. DNA of the CDR3: TGCAGCGTTGCAGACCGGGACAGGGGTTATTTTGAGCAGTTCTTC. This sequence encodes CSVADRDRGYFEQFF.

V is TRBV5-4 and J is TRBJ1-2, with 7 bases aligning to TRBD1. V trimming: 4 bases; J trimming: 3 bases; junction bases outside the gene matches: 6. CDR3 length: 14 amino acids. Germline V gives CDR1 SGHNT, CDR2 YYREEE (reference sequence). CDR3 DNA: TGTGCCAGCAGCATAGGGACAGCCCACTATGGCTACACCTTC. It encodes CASSIGTAHYGYTF.

The chain recombines TRBV21-1 with TRBJ2-7; the table gives TRBD1 as D, unverified against the DNA. TRBV21-1 is flagged as a pseudogene. The CDR3 totals 15 residues. CDR3 sequence reads: CASSPGQGRVYEQYF. In nucleotides, the CDR3 is TGTGCCAGCAGCCCTGGACAGGGAAGGGTTTACGAGCAGTACTTC.

The rearrangement joins TRBV15 to TRBJ2-7, with D tentatively TRBD1 or TRBD2 (6 bases each). V lost 3 bases and J 3 bases, leaving 15 bases between the germline ends. The germline V gene has CDR1 LNHNV and CDR2 YYDKDF (reference sequence). This CDR3 comprises 15 residues. CDR3 sequence (DNA): TGTGCCACCAGCAGGGCTGTAGGGGGAGGCTACGAGCAGTACTTC. Translating it yields CATSRAVGGGYEQYF.

J is TRBJ1-1 and V is TRBV11-3; maybe TRBD1 (5 bases). CDR1 is SGHNT, CDR2 YENEEA, per germline. This CDR3 has 14 residues. V was pared by 3 bases and J by 6 bases, with 14 bases between. CDR3 in DNA: TGTGCCAGCAGCTTGGGTTTTGGGGGTGCTGAAGCTTTCTTT. Translating gives CASSLGFGGAEAFF. The full variable domain, in which reference TRBV11-3 and TRBJ1-1 provide the parts outside the CDR3, is EAGVVQSPRYKIIEKKQPVAFWCNPISGHNTLYWYLQNLGQGPELLIRYENEEAVDDSQLPKDRFSAERLKGVDSTLKIQPAELGDSAVYLCASSLGFGGAEAFFGQGTRLTVV.

The rearrangement links TRBV27 to TRBJ1-2; maybe TRBD1 (5 bases). The CDR3 runs to 14 residues. V was shortened by 3 bases and J by 2 bases, with 10 bases between the two germline ends. Germline V lookup: CDR1 MNHEY, CDR2 SMNVEV (reference sequence). The CDR3: CASSFQGTNYGYTF. The DNA of the CDR3 is TGTGCCAGCAGTTTTCAGGGTACGAACTATGGCTACACCTTC.

The chain couples TRBV10-3 to TRBJ1-1; 9 bases are shared with TRBD1. The CDR3 contains 13 residues. The germline V gene has CDR1 ENHRY and CDR2 SYGVKD. Trimming took 9 bases from V and 3 from J; bases not matched to a gene: 5. CDR3 residues: CAITGGSDTEAFF. In DNA, the CDR3 is TGTGCCATTACAGGGGGCTCGGACACTGAAGCTTTCTTT.

For the CDR3, the DNA is TGTGCCACCAGCAGAGGTTCCCGGGGCGTTTTCTCCTATAATTCACCCCTCCACTTT. This codes for CATSRGSRGVFSYNSPLHF. The chain combines TRBV15 with TRBJ1-6, with a weak D call TRBD1 (5 bases). The V end was cut by 1 base, the J end by 0 bases, with 16 bases between. The CDR3 is 19 residues long. Germline V gene lookup returns CDR1 LNHNV and CDR2 YYDKDF (reference sequence).

The chain couples TRBV6-5 to TRBJ1-1; TRBD1 might be the D (6 bases). Germline CDR1 reads MNHEY; CDR2 reads SVGAGI. This CDR3 is built from 14 residues. V was clipped by 2 bases and J by 0 bases, with 7 bases between them. The CDR3 region has the DNA TGTGCCAGCAGTTACCAGGGGATGAACACTGAAGCTTTCTTT. Its translation is CASSYQGMNTEAFF.

The J gene is TRBJ1-1, the V gene TRBV5-8, with 8 positions matching TRBD1. The germline gives CDR1 SGHTS, CDR2 YDEGEE. This CDR3 is 15 amino acids long. Trimming took 5 bases from V and 11 from J; bases not matched to a gene: 17. CDR3 sequence: CASSRATGAPLGAFF. The CDR3 nucleotides read TGTGCCAGCAGTCGGGCGACAGGGGCACCGCTGGGGGCTTTCTTT.

The rearrangement uses TRBV5-1 and TRBJ1-2; D remains unclear. CDR1 is SGHRS and CDR2 is YFSETQ in the germline V gene. The V gene lost 5 bases and the J gene lost 3 bases, with 14 bases spanning the gap. This CDR3 spans 14 amino acids. CDR3 in amino acids: CASRSEGADYGYTF. Written as DNA, the CDR3 is TGCGCCAGCAGATCCGAGGGAGCCGACTATGGCTACACCTTC.

This chain links TRBV16 with TRBJ1-2; D is undetermined. V was trimmed by 4 bases and J by 6 bases, leaving 15 bases between them. Germline values: CDR1 KGHSY, CDR2 FQNENV. The CDR3 length is 14 residues. Here the CDR3 DNA reads TGTGCCAGCAGCCCACGTTTGCCAGCCAATGGCTACACCTTC. Amino acids: CASSPRLPANGYTF. The full variable domain, in which reference TRBV16 and TRBJ1-2 provide the parts outside the CDR3, is GEEVAQTPKHLVRGEGQKAKLYCAPIKGHSYVFWYQQVLKNEFKFLISFQNENVFDETGMPKERFSAKCLPNSPCSLEIQATKLEDSAVYFCASSPRLPANGYTFGSGTRLTVV.

The rearrangement links TRBV2 to TRBJ1-4; 9 bases map to TRBD1. Trimming took 8 bases from V and 8 from J; bases not matched to a gene: 6. CDR3 size: 13 residues. CDR1 and CDR2 from the germline V gene are SNHLY and FYNNEI. The chain's CDR3 is CASRGQGTEKLFF. CDR3 DNA: TGTGCCAGCCGGGGACAGGGCACCGAAAAACTGTTTTTT.

The chain is built from TRBV9 and TRBJ1-6; no firm D call. V lost 1 base and J lost 7, with 12 bases in between. From germline, CDR1 is SGDLS and CDR2 YYNGEE. The CDR3 runs to 15 residues. CDR3 region: CASSVYGDENSPLHF. In nucleotides, the CDR3 is TGTGCCAGCAGCGTATACGGGGATGAGAATTCACCCCTCCACTTT. The full variable domain, rest sourced from reference TRBV9 and TRBJ1-6, is DSGVTQTPKHLITATGQRVTLRCSPRSGDLSVYWYQQSLDQGLQFLIQYYNGEERAKGNILERFSAQQFPDLHSELNLSSLELGDSALYFCASSVYGDENSPLHFGNGTRLTVT.

The J gene is TRBJ1-6, the V gene TRBV2; D possibly corresponds to TRBD1 (5 bases). The CDR3 is 15 residues long. Germline assignment: CDR1 SNHLY and CDR2 FYNNEI. Trimming cost V 3 bases and J 7 bases, with 13 bases left between them. The CDR3 spells CASSDPGLGNSPLHF. The CDR3 nucleotides are TGTGCCAGCAGTGATCCAGGGCTTGGGAATTCACCCCTCCACTTT.

Only one count was recorded for this clone. The rearrangement uses TRBV5-4 and TRBJ1-2, with unresolved D. Germline V CDR1 and CDR2: SGHNT, YYREEE (reference sequence). The CDR3 covers 13 residues. V was cut by 2 bases and J by 1 base, with 6 bases left in between. The CDR3 DNA sequence: TGTGCCAGCAGCTTTACGGGTAACTATGGCTACACCTTC. This gives the protein CASSFTGNYGYTF.

This chain uses TRBV5-5 with TRBJ1-4; D not certain. Looked up from germline, CDR1 is SGHKS and CDR2 is YYEKEE (reference sequence). Trimming took 4 bases from V and 11 from J, leaving 18 bases between them. This CDR3 region has 14 residues. The chain's CDR3 is CASSPPNLYFKLFF. CDR3 DNA: TGTGCCAGCAGCCCCCCCAACCTCTACTTTAAACTGTTTTTT.

The V and J genes are TRBV5-1 and TRBJ1-2; D is ambiguous. This CDR3 spans 16 amino acids. Trimming removed 0 bases from V and 4 bases from J, with 16 bases in between. Germline loops: CDR1 SGHRS, CDR2 YFSETQ. The CDR3 DNA reads as TGCGCCAGCAGCTTGGCCGGGTTGCCGGGCGCCTATGGCTACACCTTC. Protein: CASSLAGLPGAYGYTF.

V is TRBV7-9 and J is TRBJ2-1; D gene ambiguous. This CDR3 comprises 15 residues. V was trimmed by 6 bases and J by 0 bases, leaving 12 bases between them. Germline V gives CDR1 SEHNR, CDR2 FQNEAQ (reference sequence). The DNA for the CDR3 is TGTGCCAGCAGACAGTTCCCTAGCTCCTACAATGAGCAGTTCTTC. This translates into CASRQFPSSYNEQFF. Supplemented by reference TRBV7-9 and TRBJ2-1, the full variable domain reads DTGVSQNPRHKITKRGQNVTFRCDPISEHNRLYWYRQTLGQGPEFLTYFQNEAQLEKSRLLSDRFSAERPKGSFSTLEIQRTEQGDSAMYLCASRQFPSSYNEQFFGPGTRLTVL.

CDR3 sequence reads: CASSERGEGDPPYNEQFF. The CDR3 DNA reads TGTGCCAGCAGTGAAAGGGGGGAAGGAGACCCCCCTTACAATGAGCAGTTCTTC. The rearrangement joins TRBV2 to TRBJ2-1; D could derive from TRBD1 or TRBD2 (6 bases each). V shed 2 bases and J shed 4 bases, with 21 bases lying between them. The CDR3 runs 18 residues. The germline gives CDR1 SNHLY, CDR2 FYNNEI.